This TCR beta chain emerged from a study of graft-versus-host responses after intestinal transplantation. The germline gives CDR1 MDHEN, CDR2 SYDVKM. V was clipped by 8 bases and J by 4 bases, with 3 bases between them. This CDR3 has 9 amino acids. Note on this clone: The antigen is not known. It is likely a read error: a sequence one base away is far more abundant. Different DNA sequences within this sample yield the same CDR3.

Clones were sequenced by immunoSEQ multiplex PCR, and TCRdb holds only the in-frame ones, with some missing. The sample carries 84,000 or so clones, roughly 84% recorded once. Study results and caveats: The study associated peak circulating GvH clone levels with early post-transplant HvG declines. The presence of high graft-versus-host to host-versus-graft clonal ratios in allografts characterized patients with graft-donor T cell macrochimerism.

V gene TRBV28 combines with J gene TRBJ2-7; D is uncertain. The sequence was collected from a human donor who was the organ donor for an intestinal transplant. Here the sequenced sample was unstimulated CD8+ T cells sorted from spleen or lymph node cells, taken before transplant. As DNA, the CDR3 is TGTGCCAGCGGTTACGAGCAGTACTTC. Residues: CASGYEQYF.